This TCR beta chain was documented in a study of neurological immune-mediated disorders. Study results and caveats: There were no CDR3 amino acid sequences shared by expanded clones across subjects, a result suggesting private repertoires in all groups.

TCRdb reanalysed the 5' RACE reads using MiXCR and keeps one entry per CDR3 protein. The table has around 61,000 distinct CDR3 sequences, roughly 5% seen once. This clonotype was seen ten or more times. Its antigen is unidentified. The length of the CDR3 is 16 residues. Germline V gene data show CDR1 as SGHAT and CDR2 as FQNNGV. The trim removed 3 bases at V and 0 bases at J, leaving 4 bases unmatched. Sequenced sample: PBMCs. The clonotype comes from a human donor with multiple sclerosis. The donor label of this sample is uncertain. V usage is TRBV11-2 and J usage is TRBJ2-2; 7 positions agree with TRBD1. For the CDR3, the DNA is TGTGCCAGCAGCTTGAGGGGACAGACGAACACCGGGGAGCTGTTTTTT. Translating it yields CASSLRGQTNTGELFF. Together with reference TRBV11-2 and TRBJ2-2, the CDR3 gives the full variable domain: EAGVAQSPRYKIIEKRQSVAFWCNPISGHATLYWYQQILGQGPKLLIQFQNNGVVDDSQLPKDRFSAERLKGVDSTLKIQPAKLEDSAVYLCASSLRGQTNTGELFFGEGSRLTVL.